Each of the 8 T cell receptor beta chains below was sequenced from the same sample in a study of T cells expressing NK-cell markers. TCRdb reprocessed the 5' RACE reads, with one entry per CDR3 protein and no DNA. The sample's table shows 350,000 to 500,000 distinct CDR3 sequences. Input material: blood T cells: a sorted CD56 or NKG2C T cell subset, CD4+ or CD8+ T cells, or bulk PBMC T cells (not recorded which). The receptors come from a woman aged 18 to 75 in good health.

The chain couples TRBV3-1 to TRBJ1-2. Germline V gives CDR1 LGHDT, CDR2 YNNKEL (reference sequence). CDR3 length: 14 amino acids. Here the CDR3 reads CASSQGERRNGYTF.

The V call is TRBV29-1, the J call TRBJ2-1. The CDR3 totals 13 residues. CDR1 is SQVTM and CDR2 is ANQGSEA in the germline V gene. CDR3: CSGNRDSYNEQFF.

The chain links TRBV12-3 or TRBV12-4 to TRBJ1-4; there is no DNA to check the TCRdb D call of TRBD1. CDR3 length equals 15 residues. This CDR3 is CASSLGEWGDEKLFF.

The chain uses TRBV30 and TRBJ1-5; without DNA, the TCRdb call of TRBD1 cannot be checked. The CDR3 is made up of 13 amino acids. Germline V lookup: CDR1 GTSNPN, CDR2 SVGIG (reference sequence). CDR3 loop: CAWGQAGGQPQHF.

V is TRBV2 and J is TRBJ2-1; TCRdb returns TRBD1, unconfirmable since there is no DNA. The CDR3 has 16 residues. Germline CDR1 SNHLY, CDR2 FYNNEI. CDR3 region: CASSTTGTVTYNEQFF.

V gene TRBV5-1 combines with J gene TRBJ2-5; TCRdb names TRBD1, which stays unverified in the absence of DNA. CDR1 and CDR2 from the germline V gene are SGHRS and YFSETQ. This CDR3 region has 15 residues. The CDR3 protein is CASSLGGGAHETQYF.

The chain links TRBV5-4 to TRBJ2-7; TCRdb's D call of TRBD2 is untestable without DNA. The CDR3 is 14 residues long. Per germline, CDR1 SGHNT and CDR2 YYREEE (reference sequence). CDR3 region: CASSSSGPSREQYF.

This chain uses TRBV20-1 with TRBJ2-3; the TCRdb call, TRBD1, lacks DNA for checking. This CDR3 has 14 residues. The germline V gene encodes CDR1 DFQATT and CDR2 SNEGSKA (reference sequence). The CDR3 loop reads CSAKGQFSTDTQYF.